The rows below give T cell receptor beta chains drawn from one sample of a study of blood T cell repertoires in COVID-19. Generated by immunoSEQ multiplex PCR, the TCRdb table keeps only in-frame clones and is missing some. The data contain a few hundred thousand clones, around 90% of them singletons. Sequenced sample: peripheral blood. The source is a woman between 35 and 50 years old with COVID-19, enrolled during active disease. The CDR3 runs from the conserved cysteine through the conserved F or W. The D gene is left open where the match is weak. Rows may omit the clone size; those that give it use once, few, many or a size class.

d_call: NA
v_call: TRBV5-4
clone_size: NA
j_call: TRBJ1-1
cdr3_nt: TGTGCCAGCAGCTTGAAACAGTTGAACACTGAAGCTTTCTTT
cdr3_aa: CASSLKQLNTEAFF

d_call: NA
v_call: TRBV14
clone_size: NA
j_call: TRBJ2-7
cdr3_nt: TGTGCCAGCAGCCCGGGATACGAGCAGTACTTC
cdr3_aa: CASSPGYEQYF

d_call: NA
v_call: TRBV27
clone_size: NA
j_call: TRBJ1-6
cdr3_nt: TGTGCCAGCAGTTTATTATACGGGAATTCACCCCTCCACTTT
cdr3_aa: CASSLLYGNSPLHF

d_call: NA
v_call: TRBV5-3
clone_size: NA
j_call: TRBJ1-5
cdr3_nt: TGTGCCAGAAGCTTGGGACGGAACTATAGCAATCAGCCCCAGCATTTT
cdr3_aa: CARSLGRNYSNQPQHF

d_call: NA
v_call: TRBV19
clone_size: NA
j_call: TRBJ1-3
cdr3_nt: TGTGCCAGTAGTATAGATCTCGGAGCACCCGGAAACACCATATATTTT
cdr3_aa: CASSIDLGAPGNTIYF

d_call: TRBD1
v_call: TRBV18
clone_size: NA
j_call: TRBJ1-4
cdr3_nt: TGTGCCAGCTCATGGGACAGGCCGACATCTAATGAAAAACTGTTTTTT
cdr3_aa: CASSWDRPTSNEKLFF

d_call: TRBD1
v_call: TRBV7-6
clone_size: few
j_call: TRBJ2-7
cdr3_nt: TGTGCCAGCAGCTTAGGGACAGGCCCCTACGAGCAGTACTTC
cdr3_aa: CASSLGTGPYEQYF

d_call: NA
v_call: TRBV27
clone_size: NA
j_call: TRBJ2-3
cdr3_nt: TGTGCCAGCAGTGTGGGAGGCGCCGGACCGGCGCAGTATTTT
cdr3_aa: CASSVGGAGPAQYF

d_call: NA
v_call: TRBV9
clone_size: NA
j_call: TRBJ2-1
cdr3_nt: TGTGCCAGCAGCTCAATCTCCTACAATGAGCAGTTCTTC
cdr3_aa: CASSSISYNEQFF

d_call: NA
v_call: TRBV30
clone_size: NA
j_call: TRBJ1-4
cdr3_nt: TGTGCCTGGAGTCCCGTGGTGGGAGACGAAAAACTGTTTTTT
cdr3_aa: CAWSPVVGDEKLFF

d_call: NA
v_call: TRBV24-1
clone_size: NA
j_call: TRBJ2-3
cdr3_nt: TGTGCCACCAGTGATAGGTGGCAGGGTAAGGGAGATACGCAGTATTTT
cdr3_aa: CATSDRWQGKGDTQYF

d_call: TRBD1
v_call: TRBV9
clone_size: once
j_call: TRBJ1-2
cdr3_nt: TGTGCCAGCAGCGGACAGGGTTTGATGGGCTATGGCTACACCTTC
cdr3_aa: CASSGQGLMGYGYTF

d_call: NA
v_call: TRBV27
clone_size: NA
j_call: TRBJ1-4
cdr3_nt: TGTGCCAGCAGACGGGGTGGTTCTAATGAAAAACTGTTTTTT
cdr3_aa: CASRRGGSNEKLFF

d_call: NA
v_call: TRBV19
clone_size: NA
j_call: TRBJ1-2
cdr3_nt: TGTGCCAGTAGTATGGACTTGGAAAATGATGGCTACACCTTC
cdr3_aa: CASSMDLENDGYTF

d_call: NA
v_call: TRBV5-6
clone_size: NA
j_call: TRBJ1-2
cdr3_nt: TGTGCCAGCAGCTTTCAGGACACACCTAACTATGGCTACACCTTC
cdr3_aa: CASSFQDTPNYGYTF

d_call: NA
v_call: TRBV5-1
clone_size: NA
j_call: TRBJ1-5
cdr3_nt: TGCGCCAGCAGCTTGGGTCGGGATCAGCCCCAGCATTTT
cdr3_aa: CASSLGRDQPQHF

d_call: NA
v_call: TRBV29-1
clone_size: NA
j_call: TRBJ1-1
cdr3_nt: TGCAGCGTTCACGGTTACACTGAAGCTTTCTTT
cdr3_aa: CSVHGYTEAFF

d_call: TRBD1
v_call: TRBV7-8
clone_size: few
j_call: TRBJ1-1
cdr3_nt: TGTGCCAGCCATTCAAGGGGACAGACTATCACTGAAGCTTTCTTT
cdr3_aa: CASHSRGQTITEAFF

d_call: NA
v_call: TRBV7-8
clone_size: NA
j_call: TRBJ1-3
cdr3_nt: TGTGCCAGCAGCTTAAGACAGGCTTTCTCCTCGAGCTCTGGAAACACCATATATTTT
cdr3_aa: CASSLRQAFSSSSGNTIYF

d_call: NA
v_call: TRBV10-3
clone_size: NA
j_call: TRBJ1-5
cdr3_nt: TGTGCCACCAAATTACAAGTTCCCGCTAATCAGCCCCAGCATTTT
cdr3_aa: CATKLQVPANQPQHF

d_call: NA
v_call: TRBV27
clone_size: once
j_call: TRBJ1-2
cdr3_nt: TGTGCCAGCAGTTTAGGTGTCCGGGGCCAGCGGGGTTATGGCTACACCTTC
cdr3_aa: CASSLGVRGQRGYGYTF

d_call: TRBD1
v_call: TRBV18
clone_size: NA
j_call: TRBJ1-4
cdr3_nt: TGTGCCAGCTCACCATCCCCGACAGGGGGGAAGGGACTGTTTTTT
cdr3_aa: CASSPSPTGGKGLFF

d_call: NA
v_call: TRBV7-9
clone_size: NA
j_call: TRBJ2-1
cdr3_nt: TGTGCCAGCAGCTTAGTAGCCCTAGCCGATGAGCAGTTCTTC
cdr3_aa: CASSLVALADEQFF

d_call: NA
v_call: TRBV28
clone_size: NA
j_call: TRBJ1-1
cdr3_nt: TGTGCCAGCACCCCCGGGGGGGGATACACTGAAGCTTTCTTT
cdr3_aa: CASTPGGGYTEAFF

d_call: TRBD1
v_call: TRBV18
clone_size: NA
j_call: TRBJ2-3
cdr3_nt: TGTGCCAGCTCACCTACGGGACAGGCCACAGATACGCAGTATTTT
cdr3_aa: CASSPTGQATDTQYF

d_call: TRBD2
v_call: TRBV6-2/TRBV6-3
clone_size: NA
j_call: TRBJ2-1
cdr3_nt: TGTGCCAGCAGTTACGGAACACTAGCGGGAGGAGGTGAGCAGTTCTTC
cdr3_aa: CASSYGTLAGGGEQFF

d_call: NA
v_call: TRBV4-1
clone_size: NA
j_call: TRBJ1-4
cdr3_nt: TGCGCCAGCAGCCAAAGGACAGAAGTTGCAACTAATGAAAAACTGTTTTTT
cdr3_aa: CASSQRTEVATNEKLFF

d_call: TRBD2
v_call: TRBV19
clone_size: few
j_call: TRBJ2-3
cdr3_nt: TGTGCCAGTAGTATAGTAACTGGGGCGGGGGTAGGCACAGATACGCAGTATTTT
cdr3_aa: CASSIVTGAGVGTDTQYF

d_call: TRBD1
v_call: TRBV7-3
clone_size: NA
j_call: TRBJ2-2
cdr3_nt: TGTGCCAGCAGCACGGGACAGTCGGGCGGGGAGCTGTTTTTT
cdr3_aa: CASSTGQSGGELFF

d_call: TRBD1
v_call: TRBV29-1
clone_size: NA
j_call: TRBJ1-5
cdr3_nt: TGCAGCGCCTCAGGGGGCTACGGCAATCAGCCCCAGCATTTT
cdr3_aa: CSASGGYGNQPQHF

d_call: TRBD1
v_call: TRBV6-5
clone_size: NA
j_call: TRBJ1-1
cdr3_nt: TGTGCCAGCTTGAGTCCAGGACAGGGGTTCACTGAAGCTTTCTTT
cdr3_aa: CASLSPGQGFTEAFF

d_call: NA
v_call: TRBV19
clone_size: NA
j_call: TRBJ2-2
cdr3_nt: TGTGCCAGTACGAGGGTATCCGGGGAGCTGTTTTTT
cdr3_aa: CASTRVSGELFF

d_call: NA
v_call: TRBV19
clone_size: NA
j_call: TRBJ2-5
cdr3_nt: TGTGCCAGTAGTATAGATTTTTCGCAGGGCAGGGAGACCCAGTACTTC
cdr3_aa: CASSIDFSQGRETQYF

d_call: NA
v_call: TRBV28
clone_size: NA
j_call: TRBJ1-2
cdr3_nt: TGTGCCAGCTCCACGGGGGGGCGAAACTATGGCTACACCTTC
cdr3_aa: CASSTGGRNYGYTF

d_call: NA
v_call: TRBV2
clone_size: once
j_call: TRBJ1-1
cdr3_nt: TGTGCCGTTGAGCTGAACACTGAAGCTTTCTTT
cdr3_aa: CAVELNTEAFF

d_call: TRBD1
v_call: TRBV27
clone_size: once
j_call: TRBJ2-3
cdr3_nt: TGTGCCAGCAGTTTAAAGGACAGGAGCACAGATACGCAGTATTTT
cdr3_aa: CASSLKDRSTDTQYF

d_call: NA
v_call: TRBV18
clone_size: NA
j_call: TRBJ2-5
cdr3_nt: TGTGCCAGCTCACCACCCTCCCAAGAGACCCAGTACTTC
cdr3_aa: CASSPPSQETQYF

d_call: NA
v_call: TRBV11-2
clone_size: NA
j_call: TRBJ1-2
cdr3_nt: TGTGCCAGCAGCTTAGGGCGAGGATACTATGGCTACACCTTC
cdr3_aa: CASSLGRGYYGYTF

d_call: TRBD2
v_call: TRBV28
clone_size: NA
j_call: TRBJ2-1
cdr3_nt: TGTGCCAGCAGTTTACCCCCGGGACTAGCGGGGCTGGGTGAGCAGTTCTTC
cdr3_aa: CASSLPPGLAGLGEQFF

d_call: TRBD1
v_call: TRBV18
clone_size: NA
j_call: TRBJ1-5
cdr3_nt: TGTGCCAGCTCACCAACACAGGGGGGAGGGAGTCAGCCCCAGCATTTT
cdr3_aa: CASSPTQGGGSQPQHF